Below are 5 T cell receptor beta chains sequenced from a single sample in a study of cytomegalovirus exposure and HLA in healthy donors. Researchers ran the PCR with 60 Vbeta and 13 Jbeta primers. The assay was immunoSEQ multiplex PCR, and TCRdb's table has in-frame clones only and misses some. This table holds some 120,000 clones, 60% to 85% found once. The sample consisted of PBMCs. The receptors originated from a woman in her 40s in good health and CMV-seronegative.

The chain carries TRBV5-1 and TRBJ2-2; 7 bases agree with TRBD1. Trimming took 0 bases from V and 5 from J; bases not matched to a gene: 7. The V gene's germline CDR1 is SGHRS and CDR2 YFSETQ. This CDR3 is 16 amino acids long. The CDR3 here is CASSLGQGGWTGELFF. The CDR3 DNA sequence: TGCGCCAGCAGCTTGGGACAGGGTGGATGGACCGGGGAGCTGTTTTTT.

This chain joins TRBV5-1 and TRBJ2-3, with TRBD1 matching over 7 bases. J lost 0 bases, V lost 3 bases, and 1 base had no gene match. The V gene's germline CDR1 is SGHRS and CDR2 YFSETQ. The CDR3 totals 14 residues. In DNA form, the CDR3 reads TGCGCCAGCAGCTCGACAGGGAGCACAGATACGCAGTATTTT. It encodes CASSSTGSTDTQYF.

The chain is built from TRBV5-5 and TRBJ1-2, with 10 bases matching TRBD1. V lost 1 base and J lost 8; bases outside the gene matches: 8. This CDR3 has 15 amino acids. Germline V CDR1 and CDR2: SGHKS, YYEKEE (reference sequence). The CDR3 reads CASSLSRQGARGYTF. CDR3 nucleotides: TGTGCCAGCAGCTTGAGCAGACAGGGGGCCAGGGGCTACACCTTC.

This clone showed up just once. V gene TRBV5-8 combines with J gene TRBJ2-3; 14 bases agree with TRBD2. Trimming cost V 4 bases and J 5 bases; bases outside gene matches: 6. The CDR3 contains 16 residues. The germline V gene has CDR1 SGHTS and CDR2 YDEGEE. The CDR3 loop is CASSRGLAGVVDTQYF. CDR3 nucleotide sequence: TGTGCCAGCAGCCGGGGACTAGCGGGAGTGGTAGATACGCAGTATTTT.

The J gene is TRBJ1-1, the V gene TRBV19, with 7 positions matching TRBD1. From germline, CDR1 is LNHDA and CDR2 SQIVND (reference sequence). V was clipped by 7 bases and J by 5 bases; unmatched bases: 7. CDR3 length equals 13 residues. CDR3 amino acids: CASNPGGPTEAFF. The CDR3 nucleotides read TGTGCCAGTAACCCAGGGGGGCCTACTGAAGCTTTCTTT. Filled out from reference TRBV19 and TRBJ1-1, the complete variable domain reads DGGITQSPKYLFRKEGQNVTLSCEQNLNHDAMYWYRQDPGQGLRLIYYSQIVNDFQKGDIAEGYSVSREKKESFPLTVTSAQKNPTAFYLCASNPGGPTEAFFGQGTRLTVV.